A single sample is the source of the 32 T cell receptor beta chains below, sequenced in a study of blood T cells in healthy people across ages. Alongside a J-beta primer mix, a sample-barcoded 5' primer served in a second PCR lasting about 7 to 12 cycles. In TCRdb, the 5' RACE reads were re-called with MiXCR into one record per CDR3 protein. The sample consists of about 2 million distinct CDR3 sequences, roughly 49% of them appearing once. Specimen: blood. These receptors were collected from a woman aged 40 to 49 in good health.

The chain uses TRBV3-1 and TRBJ2-3; tentatively, D is TRBD1 (6 bases). V lost 0 bases, J lost 10 bases, and 17 bases lay in between. From germline, CDR1 is LGHDT and CDR2 YNNKEL (reference sequence). This CDR3 region has 15 residues. The CDR3, as DNA: TGTGCCAGCAGCCAAGAACCGGACAGCTCCTGTGCGCAGTATTTT. Translating gives CASSQEPDSSCAQYF.

This clonotype was seen a handful of times. This chain connects TRBV6-5 to TRBJ2-7; no clear D. Between the trimmed V and J ends, which lost 0 bases and 4 bases, there was a span of 19 bases. The CDR3 consists of 17 residues. CDR1 and CDR2 (germline): MNHEY, SVGAGI. This CDR3 reads CASSYSRQAGLQYEQYF. CDR3 coding DNA: TGTGCCAGCAGTTACTCGCGTCAGGCAGGTCTGCAATACGAGCAGTACTTC.

This clonotype was counted between two and nine times. The V gene is TRBV4-1, the J gene TRBJ2-3; TRBD2 matches 8 bases. V shed 4 bases, J shed 0 bases, and the junction held 6 bases outside the gene matches. The germline CDR1 and CDR2 sequences are MGHRA and YSYEKL. The CDR3 extends over 16 amino acids. The CDR3 spells CASSPRLAQSTDTQYF. The CDR3 nucleotides are TGCGCCAGCAGCCCTCGACTAGCGCAGAGCACAGATACGCAGTATTTT.

The sample holds a few counts of this clonotype. The gene calls are TRBV7-2 and TRBJ2-3; 7 bases line up with TRBD2. Germline V CDR1 and CDR2: SGHTA, FQGNSA. The CDR3 covers 13 residues. Trimming cost V 4 bases and J 14 bases; bases outside gene matches: 12. The CDR3 DNA is TGTGCCAGCAGCTCGACCCCTAGCGGACTCTGGTATTTT. Amino acid sequence: CASSSTPSGLWYF.

This rearrangement joins TRBV3-1 to TRBJ2-7; 7 bases match TRBD2. The junction had 18 bases not matched to a gene; V was cut back by 0 bases and J by 7 bases. The CDR3 runs to 18 residues. Germline loops: CDR1 LGHDT, CDR2 YNNKEL (reference sequence). As DNA, the CDR3 is TGTGCCAGCAGCCAAGATTCGGACACGGGGGGAATCTACAATGAGCAGTACTTC. Its translation is CASSQDSDTGGIYNEQYF.

The chain has TRBV6-1 and TRBJ2-7, with 12 bases identical to TRBD2. The V gene's germline CDR1 is MNHNS and CDR2 SASEGT. This CDR3 is 16 amino acids long. V dropped 5 bases and J dropped 0; count of bases not matched to a gene: 5. CDR3 sequence (DNA): TGTGCCAGCAGTAGGACTAGCGGGGACCCCTCCTACGAGCAGTACTTC. It encodes CASSRTSGDPSYEQYF.

This chain joins TRBV15 and TRBJ1-2; D is undetermined. CDR1 and CDR2 (germline): LNHNV, YYDKDF (reference sequence). This CDR3 has 13 amino acids. V was shortened by 5 bases and J by 1 base, with 8 bases between the two germline ends. For the CDR3, the DNA is TGTGCCACCAGCTCTGATCTTAACTATGGCTACACCTTC. Its translation: CATSSDLNYGYTF.

The gene calls are TRBV28 and TRBJ2-1; 9 nucleotides match TRBD2. Looked up from germline, CDR1 is MDHEN and CDR2 is SYDVKM. There are 15 residues in the CDR3. Unmatched junction bases numbered 9, after V lost 6 bases and J lost 6 bases. The CDR3 DNA reads as TGTGCCAGCAGCCTCCCGGGACTAGCTATCAATGAGCAGTTCTTC. As protein: CASSLPGLAINEQFF.

This sequence joins TRBV20-1 and TRBJ2-7, with D possibly being TRBD2 (6 bases). Germline-derived CDR1 and CDR2 are DFQATT and SNEGSKA (reference sequence). The CDR3 runs to 16 residues. The V and J ends lost 1 base and 0 bases respectively, with 16 bases between them. CDR3 sequence reads: CSARGTLARNSYEQYF. The CDR3 DNA follows: TGCAGTGCTAGAGGGACTCTAGCGAGGAACTCCTACGAGCAGTACTTC.

This chain uses TRBV5-4 with TRBJ2-3; 7 bases agree with TRBD2. V dropped 4 bases and J dropped 0; count of bases not matched to a gene: 8. CDR1 is SGHNT and CDR2 is YYREEE in the germline V gene (reference sequence). The CDR3 is 16 residues long. CDR3 nucleotide sequence: TGTGCCAGCAGCCGGTCGCGGGGGACTAGCACAGATACGCAGTATTTT. It specifies CASSRSRGTSTDTQYF.

The chain carries TRBV15 and TRBJ1-5; the D gene is possibly TRBD1 (5 bases). The CDR3 has 16 residues. Per germline, CDR1 LNHNV and CDR2 YYDKDF (reference sequence). The V gene lost 0 bases and the J gene lost 4 bases, with 13 bases spanning the gap. CDR3 in amino acids: CATSRERAGINQPQHF. CDR3 DNA sequence: TGTGCCACCAGCAGAGAAAGGGCAGGGATAAATCAGCCCCAGCATTTT.

This chain connects TRBV6-6 to TRBJ2-1; a weak D match, TRBD1 (6 bases). Germline assignment: CDR1 MNHNY and CDR2 SVGAGI (reference sequence). Trimming took 5 bases from V and 12 from J, leaving 14 bases between them. This CDR3 comprises 12 residues. The CDR3 here is CASSLQGLRQFF. The CDR3 DNA is TGTGCCAGCAGTCTACAGGGTCTTAGGCAGTTCTTC.

The V gene is TRBV6-5, the J gene TRBJ2-1; 8 nucleotides align to TRBD2. The length of the CDR3 is 16 residues. Trimming removed 6 bases from V and 8 bases from J; junction bases left unmatched: 15. The germline V gene has CDR1 MNHEY and CDR2 SVGAGI. CDR3 DNA sequence: TGTGCCAGCAGCCACCAGGGAGCGGGGGTTTTCGATGAGCAGTTCTTC. Its translation: CASSHQGAGVFDEQFF.

The rearrangement joins TRBV20-1 to TRBJ1-1; 11 bases line up with TRBD1. V lost 4 bases and J lost 4; bases outside the gene matches: 5. From germline, CDR1 is DFQATT and CDR2 SNEGSKA (reference sequence). This CDR3 contains 14 residues. The CDR3 here is CSATPGTGGTEAFF. CDR3 in DNA: TGCAGTGCTACCCCCGGGACAGGGGGCACTGAAGCTTTCTTT.

The rearrangement links TRBV27 to TRBJ2-1; TRBD1 matches at 7 bases. Germline V gives CDR1 MNHEY, CDR2 SMNVEV (reference sequence). V lost 5 bases, J lost 1 base, and 11 bases stayed unmatched. The CDR3 loop spans 17 amino acids. CDR3 nucleotide sequence: TGTGCCAGCAGTACCTTACAGGGGACATCGTCCTACAATGAGCAGTTCTTC. It yields the protein CASSTLQGTSSYNEQFF.

CDR3 in DNA: TGTGCCAGCAGCCTGTGGACTAGCGGGGGCAGGGACATTCAGTACTTC. Protein: CASSLWTSGGRDIQYF. This sequence joins TRBV3-1 and TRBJ2-4; 13 bases map to TRBD2. The CDR3 consists of 16 residues. V lost 4 bases and J lost 8; bases outside the gene matches: 8. In germline, CDR1 is LGHDT, CDR2 YNNKEL (reference sequence).

The CDR3 nucleotides read TGTGCCAGCAGTGGAACAGGGGTGGCAGATACGCAGTATTTT. Translation gives CASSGTGVADTQYF. V is TRBV2 and J is TRBJ2-3, with 7 bases identical to TRBD1. The V gene's germline CDR1 is SNHLY and CDR2 FYNNEI. The CDR3 extends over 14 amino acids. J was trimmed by 4 bases and V by 4 bases; bases with no gene match: 5.

Notes on this clonotype: At one of its ends the junction is not consistent with the germline gene, which may arise from a read error. The gene calls are TRBV7-2 and TRBJ2-3; D may be TRBD1 (5 bases). CDR3 length: 16 residues. Germline loops: CDR1 SGHTA, CDR2 FQGNSA. CDR3 sequence reads: CVSSLGTGQRTDTQYF. Here the CDR3 DNA reads TGTGTCAGCAGCTTAGGAACAGGACAACGCACAGATACGCAGTATTTT.

Here the CDR3 reads CASSLSAGGYQETQYF. The CDR3 DNA is TGTGCCAGCAGTTTATCGGCGGGGGGGTACCAAGAGACCCAGTACTTC. This chain links TRBV12-3 or TRBV12-4 with TRBJ2-5; 9 nucleotides line up with TRBD2. Unmatched junction bases numbered 4, after V lost 2 bases and J lost 0 bases. The CDR3 covers 16 residues.

This clonotype came up a few times. The V gene is TRBV20-1, the J gene TRBJ2-3; possibly TRBD2 for D (5 bases). The CDR3 sequence is 14 residues long. Trimming removed 3 bases from V and 2 bases from J, with 12 bases in between. Germline V gene sequence: CDR1 DFQATT, CDR2 SNEGSKA (reference sequence). The CDR3 here is CSASRGLDTDTQYF. CDR3 in DNA: TGCAGTGCTAGCAGAGGGTTAGACACAGATACGCAGTATTTT.

The CDR3 is CSVGPAGYF. CDR3 coding DNA: TGCAGCGTCGGCCCCGCAGGGTACTTC. The gene calls are TRBV20-1 and TRBJ2-4, with D hard to call. Germline CDR1 is DFQATT and CDR2 is SNEGSKA (reference sequence). There are 9 residues in the CDR3.

In its sample, this clonotype was seen a few times. The genes are TRBV2 and TRBJ2-4, with D tentatively TRBD2 (6 bases). The J call may not be correct, given that the DNA end is closer to TRBJ2-7. The CDR3 length is 16 residues. CDR1 SNHLY and CDR2 FYNNEI come from the germline V gene. The CDR3 here is CASSEIGGGLYYEQYF. In DNA form, the CDR3 reads TGTGCCAGCAGTGAAATCGGCGGCGGACTATACTACGAGCAGTACTTC.

The V call is TRBV28, the J call TRBJ2-6, with 8 bases aligning to TRBD1. This CDR3 is 18 amino acids long. J was trimmed by 2 bases and V by 4 bases; bases with no gene match: 10. Per the germline V gene, CDR1 is MDHEN and CDR2 is SYDVKM. CDR3 sequence: CASSSPDRGKTGANVLTF. The CDR3 bases are TGTGCCAGCAGTTCACCCGACAGGGGTAAGACTGGGGCCAACGTCCTGACTTTC.

This clonotype was counted only a few times. V gene TRBV28 combines with J gene TRBJ2-3, with TRBD2 matching over 8 bases. Trimming cost V 4 bases and J 4 bases; bases outside gene matches: 4. This CDR3 has 14 amino acids. Looked up from germline, CDR1 is MDHEN and CDR2 is SYDVKM. CDR3 protein: CASSYGGASDTQYF. Written as DNA, the CDR3 is TGTGCCAGCAGTTACGGGGGGGCTTCAGATACGCAGTATTTT. Combining the CDR3 with reference TRBV28 and TRBJ2-3 gives the whole variable domain DVKVTQSSRYLVKRTGEKVFLECVQDMDHENMFWYRQDPGLGLRLIYFSYDVKMKEKGDIPEGYSVSREKKERFSLILESASTNQTSMYLCASSYGGASDTQYFGPGTRLTVL.

The V call is TRBV6-1, the J call TRBJ2-5; 12 bases align to TRBD2. The germline V gene has CDR1 MNHNS and CDR2 SASEGT. CDR3 length: 16 residues. V trimming: 4 bases; J trimming: 0 bases; junction bases outside the gene matches: 3. The CDR3: CASSGWTSGDQETQYF. The CDR3 DNA reads TGTGCCAGCAGTGGCTGGACTAGCGGGGACCAAGAGACCCAGTACTTC.

This chain joins TRBV6-5 and TRBJ1-2, with a possible D match to TRBD1 (5 bases). CDR1 is MNHEY and CDR2 is SVGAGI in the germline V gene. The CDR3 runs to 14 residues. V was trimmed by 0 bases and J by 7 bases, leaving 12 bases between them. The CDR3 region has the DNA TGTGCCAGCAGTTACTCTGGAGGGGAGGGTGGCTACACCTTC. Translated, it gives CASSYSGGEGGYTF.

About this clonotype itself: A much larger clone is a single base away; this may be a read error. V usage is TRBV15 and J usage is TRBJ2-6; 10 bases match TRBD1. From germline, CDR1 is LNHNV and CDR2 YYDKDF (reference sequence). There are 18 residues in the CDR3. The DNA of the CDR3 is TGTGCCACCAGCGTACCGGGACAGGGGACGTCTGGGGCCAACTTCCTGACTTTC. It is translated as CATSVPGQGTSGANFLTF.

In its sample, this clonotype was seen a few times. This chain uses TRBV5-4 with TRBJ2-1, with 7 bases identical to TRBD1. V lost 2 bases to trimming and J lost 0 bases; unmatched junction nucleotides: 5. The germline V gene encodes CDR1 SGHNT and CDR2 YYREEE (reference sequence). This CDR3 contains 16 residues. The CDR3 region has the DNA TGTGCCAGCAGCTTAGGGGGCGCGGTCTCCTACAATGAGCAGTTCTTC. This gives the protein CASSLGGAVSYNEQFF.

In this sample, this clonotype turned up a few times. This chain connects TRBV4-3 to TRBJ1-2; no definite D call. The V end was cut by 0 bases, the J end by 8 bases, with 13 bases between. Germline CDR1 and CDR2: LGHNA and YSLEER. The CDR3 is 14 residues long. The CDR3 coding sequence is TGCGCCAGCAGCCAAGAAGCGAGGGTCTCGGGCTACACCTTC. Translation gives CASSQEARVSGYTF.

V usage is TRBV28 and J usage is TRBJ2-7, with D perhaps TRBD2 (5 bases). Germline V lookup: CDR1 MDHEN, CDR2 SYDVKM. Trimming cost V 6 bases and J 3 bases, with 15 bases left between them. The CDR3 length is 14 residues. The chain's CDR3 is CASRPDSSFYEQYF. CDR3 bases: TGTGCCAGCAGACCGGACTCGAGCTTCTACGAGCAGTACTTC.

This rearrangement joins TRBV6-1 to TRBJ2-5; D gene ambiguous. Germline assignment: CDR1 MNHNS and CDR2 SASEGT. The V end lost 6 bases, the J end lost 7 bases, and 9 bases lay between the germline ends. The CDR3 consists of 11 residues. This CDR3 is CASSALRTQYF. The CDR3 region has the DNA TGTGCCAGCAGCGCGCTCCGGACCCAGTACTTC.

The chain links TRBV5-6 to TRBJ1-5; 9 bases match TRBD1. Germline CDR1 SGHDT, CDR2 YYEEEE. CDR3 length: 20 amino acids. Trimming at V came to 0 bases and at J to 0 bases, leaving 13 bases not matched to a gene. CDR3 loop: CASSLGGGQGAENSNQPQHF. The CDR3 nucleotides are TGTGCCAGCAGCTTGGGGGGGGGACAGGGCGCCGAAAATAGCAATCAGCCCCAGCATTTT.